These T cell receptor beta chains were read from a single sample in a study of blood T cell repertoires in COVID-19. Data came from immunoSEQ multiplex PCR; TCRdb stores just in-frame clones and leaves some out. The repertoire holds around 300,000 clones, with roughly 86% as singletons. The sequenced sample was PBMCs or T cells enriched from blood (not recorded which). These receptors were collected from a woman aged 18-29 years who had recovered from COVID-19. The CDR3 runs from the conserved cysteine through the conserved F or W. The D gene is left open where the match is weak. Clone size is given for some rows only: seen once, a few or many times, or a class if the clone is expanded.

cdr3_nt cdr3_aa j_call clone_size v_call cdr3_length d_call
TGTGCCAGCAGTTTGTCGCCCGGGGATGGCTACACCTTC CASSLSPGDGYTF TRBJ1-2 NA TRBV12-3/TRBV12-4 13 NA
TGTGCCAGCAGCCAAGGACGGACTACAGATACGCAGTATTTT CASSQGRTTDTQYF TRBJ2-3 NA TRBV5-6 14 NA
TGTGCCAGCAGCCAAGAGTCTGGAGGCTACAATGAGCAGTTCTTC CASSQESGGYNEQFF TRBJ2-1 NA TRBV3-1/TRBV3-2 15 NA
TGTGCCTGGGGGCCTGGGGGGGAGACCCAGTACTTC CAWGPGGETQYF TRBJ2-5 NA TRBV30 12 NA
TGCGCCAGCAGCCCCCAGGGACAGACTACGGGGCAGTACTTC CASSPQGQTTGQYF TRBJ2-7 NA TRBV4-1 14 TRBD1
TGTGCCAGCTCACCAGTCCGCTCCTATAATTCACCCCTCCACTTT CASSPVRSYNSPLHF TRBJ1-6 NA TRBV18 15 NA
TGTGCCAGCAGCTTAGCGGCGAGCTCCTACAATGAGCAGTTCTTC CASSLAASSYNEQFF TRBJ2-1 NA TRBV7-3 15 NA
TGTGCCAGCAGCGAGGCAGACTATCAGCCCCAGCATTTT CASSEADYQPQHF TRBJ1-5 NA TRBV7-9 13 NA
TGTGCCAGCAGTTGGGACAACCATCAGCCCCAGCATTTT CASSWDNHQPQHF TRBJ1-5 NA TRBV27 13 NA
TGTGCCACCAGCAGCCACAGGGGGGGTGGCAATCAGCCCCAGCATTTT CATSSHRGGGNQPQHF TRBJ1-5 NA TRBV15 16 TRBD1
TGCGCCAGCAGCTGGGGACTAGCTGGTAGCACAGATACGCAGTATTTT CASSWGLAGSTDTQYF TRBJ2-3 NA TRBV5-1 16 TRBD2
TGTGCCAGCAGCGCGGGGGTGGGGATGAACACTGAAGCTTTCTTT CASSAGVGMNTEAFF TRBJ1-1 NA TRBV5-8 15 NA
TGTGCCAGCAGCCACCGACAGGGGCGGAGCACTGAAGCTTTCTTT CASSHRQGRSTEAFF TRBJ1-1 NA TRBV7-9 15 TRBD1
TGTGCCAGTAATCAGGAGGTCTACACTGAAGCTTTCTTT CASNQEVYTEAFF TRBJ1-1 NA TRBV19 13 NA
TGTGCCAGCAGCGACAGACAGGGGACTAATGAAAAACTGTTTTTT CASSDRQGTNEKLFF TRBJ1-4 once TRBV5-6 15 TRBD1
TGTGCCAGCAGCTTGAGCGGGAGCTCCTACAATGAGCAGTTCTTC CASSLSGSSYNEQFF TRBJ2-1 NA TRBV7-3 15 TRBD2